This entry describes one TCR beta chain. The sample holds many counts of this clonotype. This clone's antigen is unknown. No base qualities exist here, and no much larger clone lies one base off it. Lymph node samples came from the axillary draining lymph nodes of breast cancer patients. The data were taken from a study of breast tumors, draining lymph nodes, adjacent tissues (dated by TCRdb to 2016 to 2017). General notes on the study: In breast cancer patients, the study compared the TCR beta repertoires of tumor, adjacent nontumor tissue and axillary lymph nodes. In human breast cancer, the study set out to evaluate how tumor, surrounding tissue and draining lymph node repertoires relate to one another and whether T cells may move between these sites.

The data were produced on an Illumina HiSeq 2000. Multiplex PCR amplification was used to generate the TCR beta chain libraries. High-throughput sequencing was used to analyze the amplified TCR beta chain products. The public reads were reanalyzed by TCRdb: fastp trimming at Q25, MiXCR alignment, in-frame beta chains only. Duplicate CDR3 protein sequences are folded into a single record with the most common DNA and genes. For this sample the table gives over 200,000 distinct CDR3 sequences, of which 30% to 35% were detected only once. Approximately 3.6% of the sample comes from the top ten. The germline V gene (reference sequence) sets CDR1 to LNHNV and CDR2 to YYDKDF. The CDR3 runs 12 amino acids, cysteine and phenylalanine included. The CDR3 DNA has 36 bases and is translated from base 1. V is pared back by 2 bases and J by 7 bases, with 8 bases lying between the germline termini. General findings and caveats noted by the study authors: The study presented the conclusion that tumor T cells originate in lymph nodes as consistent with a hypothesis, not as something directly demonstrated. A scenario in which most tumor T cells derive from the lymph node and then expand within tumor tissue was judged to be consistent with the data. Tumor T-cell repertoires showed less diversity than lymph node repertoires and more diversity than nontumor tissue repertoires, and tumor T-cell repertoires showed preferential V and J gene usage. The similarity between tumor and nontumor tissue repertoires was significantly greater in luminal-like breast cancer than in basal-like breast cancer.

The rearrangement joined TRBV15 to TRBJ1-2; the D gene is possibly TRBD1, with 6 bases matching. Sequencing was done on a sample of axillary lymph node tissue. This receptor was taken from a female donor with breast cancer. Some clones in this sample may be carry-over from other donors' samples. The nucleotide sequence is given as TGTGCCACCAGCAGATCGACAGGTGGCTACACCTTC. Protein translation: CATSRSTGGYTF. The entire variable domain, with the stretches around the CDR3 drawn from the reference TRBV15 and TRBJ1-2 proteins, is DAMVIQNPRYQVTQFGKPVTLSCSQTLNHNVMYWYQQKSSQAPKLLFHYYDKDFNNEADTPDNFQSRRPNTSFCFLDIRSPGLGDTAMYLCATSRSTGGYTFGSGTRLTVV.